This T cell receptor beta chain originates from a study of shared clonotypes between healthy human individuals. The wider study: Donors, aged 18 to 49, were a couple of women and three men. Each donor contributed plates that comprised three CD4 naive, three CD4 memory, two CD8 naive and one CD8 memory.

There are 15 residues in the CDR3. Profiling relied on immunoSEQ multiplex PCR, and the TCRdb table lists in-frame clones only, not all of them. The repertoire holds under 650,000 clones, with less than 96% as singletons. The chain couples TRBV1 to TRBJ2-7. TRBV1 is a known pseudogene. The sample taken for sequencing was naive CD4+ T cells sorted from blood. As for subset: CD45RA+ positively selected. The clonotype originates from a woman in her 30s in good health. The CDR3 bases are TGCACCAGCAGCCAGTCCGGGACGGGCATTCACGAGCAGTACTTC. Translated: CTSSQSGTGIHEQYF.